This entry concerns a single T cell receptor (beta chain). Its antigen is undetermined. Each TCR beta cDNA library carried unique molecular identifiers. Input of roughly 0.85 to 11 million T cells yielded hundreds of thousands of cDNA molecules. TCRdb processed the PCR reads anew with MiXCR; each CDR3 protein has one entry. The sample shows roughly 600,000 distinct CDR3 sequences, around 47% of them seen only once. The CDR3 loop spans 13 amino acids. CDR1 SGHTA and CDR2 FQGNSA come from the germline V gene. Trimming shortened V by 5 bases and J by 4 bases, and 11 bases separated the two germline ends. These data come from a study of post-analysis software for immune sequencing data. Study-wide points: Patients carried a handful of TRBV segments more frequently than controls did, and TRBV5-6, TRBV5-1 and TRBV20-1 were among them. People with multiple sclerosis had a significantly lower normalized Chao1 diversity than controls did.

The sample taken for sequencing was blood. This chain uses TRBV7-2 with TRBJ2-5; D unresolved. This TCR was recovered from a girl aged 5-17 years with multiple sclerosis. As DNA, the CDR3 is TGTGCCAGCAGCCCTAAGGGCTCAGAGACCCAGTACTTC. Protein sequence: CASSPKGSETQYF.